Only one count was recorded for the clone carrying this T cell receptor (beta chain). Its antigen is not identified. This sample stems from a study of cytomegalovirus exposure and HLA in healthy donors. Study observations and caveats: A previous analysis found most TCR beta V segments productive roughly 87% or roughly 30% of the time. Later work found that TCR association rates differed between HLA loci; DRB1 had the most and HLA-C the fewest. Follow-up analysis later connected one missense variant in DCLRE1C with trimming of TCR beta V- and J-genes.

In the PCR, 60 Vbeta and 13 Jbeta primers were used. Repertoires were generated with immunoSEQ multiplex PCR, while TCRdb's copy carries only in-frame clones and drops some. The sample lists about 130,000 clones, about 84% occurring once. Donors were ostensibly healthy at sampling, although undocumented immune exposures were probable. Germline V gene sequence: CDR1 SGHVS, CDR2 FQNEAQ. This CDR3 is 17 amino acids long. The J segment lost 0 bases and the V segment lost 4 bases, leaving 6 bases of the junction unmatched. This sequence was found in a boy between 10 and 17 years old in good health and CMV-seronegative. The V and J genes are TRBV7-8 and TRBJ2-2; 9 bases map to TRBD2. The specimen was PBMCs. The DNA for the CDR3 is TGTGCCAGCAGCTCACCCGGGACTAGCTCGAACACCGGGGAGCTGTTTTTT. Amino acids: CASSSPGTSSNTGELFF. Combining the CDR3 with reference TRBV7-8 and TRBJ2-2 gives the whole variable domain GAGVSQSPRYKVAKRGQDVALRCDPISGHVSLFWYQQALGQGPEFLTYFQNEAQLDKSGLPSDRFFAERPEGSVSTLKIQRTQQEDSAVYLCASSSPGTSSNTGELFFGEGSRLTVL.